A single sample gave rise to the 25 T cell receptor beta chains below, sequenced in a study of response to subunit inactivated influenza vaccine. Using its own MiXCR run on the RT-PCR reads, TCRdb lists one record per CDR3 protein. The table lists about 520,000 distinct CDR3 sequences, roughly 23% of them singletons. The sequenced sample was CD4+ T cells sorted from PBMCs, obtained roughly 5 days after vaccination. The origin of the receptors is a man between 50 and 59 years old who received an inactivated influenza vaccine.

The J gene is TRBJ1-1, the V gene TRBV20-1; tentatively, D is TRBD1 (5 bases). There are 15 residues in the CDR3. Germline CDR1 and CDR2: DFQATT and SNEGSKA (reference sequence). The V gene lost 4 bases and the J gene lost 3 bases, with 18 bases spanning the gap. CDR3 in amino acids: CSAIDSGGMDTEAFF. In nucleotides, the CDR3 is TGCAGTGCTATCGATTCCGGGGGGATGGACACTGAAGCTTTCTTT.

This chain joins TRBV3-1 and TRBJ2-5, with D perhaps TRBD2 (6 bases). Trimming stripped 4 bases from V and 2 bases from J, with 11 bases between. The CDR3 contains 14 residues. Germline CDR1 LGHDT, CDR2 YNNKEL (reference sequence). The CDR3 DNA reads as TGTGCCAGCAGCCCCGGGACTCGACAAGAGACCCAGTACTTC. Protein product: CASSPGTRQETQYF.

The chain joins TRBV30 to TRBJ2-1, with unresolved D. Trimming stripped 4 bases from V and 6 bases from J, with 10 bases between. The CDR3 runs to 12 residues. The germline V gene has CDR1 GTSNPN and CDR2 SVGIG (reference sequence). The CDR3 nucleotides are TGTGCCTGGACTTACCCTCTCAATGAGCAGTTCTTC. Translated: CAWTYPLNEQFF. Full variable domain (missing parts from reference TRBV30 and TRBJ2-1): SQTIHQWPATLVQPVGSPLSLECTVEGTSNPNLYWYRQAAGRGLQLLFYSVGIGQISSEVPQNLSASRPQDRQFILSSKKLLLSDSGFYLCAWTYPLNEQFFGPGTRLTVL.

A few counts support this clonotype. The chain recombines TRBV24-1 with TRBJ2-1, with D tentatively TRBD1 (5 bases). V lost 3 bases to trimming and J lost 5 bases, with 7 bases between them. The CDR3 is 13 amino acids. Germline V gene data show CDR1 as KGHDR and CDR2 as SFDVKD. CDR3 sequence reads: CATSDQGDNEQFF. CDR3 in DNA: TGTGCCACCAGTGATCAGGGCGACAATGAGCAGTTCTTC.

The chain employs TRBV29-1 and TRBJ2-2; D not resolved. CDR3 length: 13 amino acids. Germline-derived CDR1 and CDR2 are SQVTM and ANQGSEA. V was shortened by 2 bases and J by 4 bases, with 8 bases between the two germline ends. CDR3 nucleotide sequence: TGCAGCGTTGAAAGTCGGGTCACCGGGGAGCTGTTTTTT. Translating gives CSVESRVTGELFF.

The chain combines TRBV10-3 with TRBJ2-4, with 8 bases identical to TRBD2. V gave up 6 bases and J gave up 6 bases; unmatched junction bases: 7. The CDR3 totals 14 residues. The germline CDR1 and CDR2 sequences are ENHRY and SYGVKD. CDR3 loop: CAISQGRGGNIQYF. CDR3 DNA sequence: TGTGCCATCAGCCAGGGACGGGGGGGAAACATTCAGTACTTC.

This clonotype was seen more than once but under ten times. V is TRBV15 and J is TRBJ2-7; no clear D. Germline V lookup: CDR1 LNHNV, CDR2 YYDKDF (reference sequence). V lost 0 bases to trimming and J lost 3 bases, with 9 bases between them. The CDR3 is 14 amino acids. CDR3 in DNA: TGTGCCACCAGCAGAGATCAAGGGTACTACGAGCAGTACTTC. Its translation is CATSRDQGYYEQYF.

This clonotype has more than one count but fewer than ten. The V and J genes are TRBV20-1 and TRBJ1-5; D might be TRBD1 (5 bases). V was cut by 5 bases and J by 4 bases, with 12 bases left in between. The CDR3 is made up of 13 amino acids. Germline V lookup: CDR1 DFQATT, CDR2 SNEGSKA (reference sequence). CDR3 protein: CSAGGRGNQPQHF. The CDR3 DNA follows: TGCAGTGCTGGAGGAAGGGGAAATCAGCCCCAGCATTTT.

The CDR3 protein is CAIRSGTGPNTIYF. For the CDR3, the DNA is TGTGCCATCAGGTCAGGGACAGGGCCGAACACCATATATTTT. This chain links TRBV10-3 with TRBJ1-3, with 9 bases fitting TRBD1. CDR1 ENHRY and CDR2 SYGVKD come from the germline V gene. The CDR3 has 14 amino acids. Trimming cost V 6 bases and J 7 bases; bases outside gene matches: 7.

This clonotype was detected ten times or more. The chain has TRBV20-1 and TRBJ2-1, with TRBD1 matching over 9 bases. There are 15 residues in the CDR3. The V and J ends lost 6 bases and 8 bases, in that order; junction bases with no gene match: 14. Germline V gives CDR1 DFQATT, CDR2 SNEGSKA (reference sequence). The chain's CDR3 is CSAPPPTGQGHEQFF. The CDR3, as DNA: TGCAGTGCCCCGCCCCCCACGGGACAGGGACATGAGCAGTTCTTC.

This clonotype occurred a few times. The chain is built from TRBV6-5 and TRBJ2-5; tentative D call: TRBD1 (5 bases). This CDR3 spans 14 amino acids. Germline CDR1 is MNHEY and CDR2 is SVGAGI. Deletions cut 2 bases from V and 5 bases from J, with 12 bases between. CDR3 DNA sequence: TGTGCCAGCAGTTACAATAGGGGCACGGAGACCCAGTACTTC. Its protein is CASSYNRGTETQYF.

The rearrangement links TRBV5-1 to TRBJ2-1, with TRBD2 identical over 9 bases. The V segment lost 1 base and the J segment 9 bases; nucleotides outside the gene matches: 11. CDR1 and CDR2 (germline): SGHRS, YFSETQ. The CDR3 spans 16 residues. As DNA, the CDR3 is TGCGCCAGCAGCTTGATTGCGGGAGGGCTGTCGGGTGAGCAGTTCTTC. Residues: CASSLIAGGLSGEQFF.

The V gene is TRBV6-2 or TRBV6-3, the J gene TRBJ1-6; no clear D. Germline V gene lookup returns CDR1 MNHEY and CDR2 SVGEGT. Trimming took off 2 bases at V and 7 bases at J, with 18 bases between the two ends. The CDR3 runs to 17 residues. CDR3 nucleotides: TGTGCCAGCAGTTACGAGGAGCGGGCAGCGTGGAATTCACCCCTCCACTTT. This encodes CASSYEERAAWNSPLHF.

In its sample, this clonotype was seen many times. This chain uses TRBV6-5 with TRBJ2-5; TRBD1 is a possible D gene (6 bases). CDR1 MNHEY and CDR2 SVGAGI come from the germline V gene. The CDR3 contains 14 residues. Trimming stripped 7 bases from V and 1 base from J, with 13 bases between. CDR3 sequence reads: CASTSTGPQETQYF. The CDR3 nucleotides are TGTGCCAGCACTTCGACAGGCCCCCAAGAGACCCAGTACTTC.

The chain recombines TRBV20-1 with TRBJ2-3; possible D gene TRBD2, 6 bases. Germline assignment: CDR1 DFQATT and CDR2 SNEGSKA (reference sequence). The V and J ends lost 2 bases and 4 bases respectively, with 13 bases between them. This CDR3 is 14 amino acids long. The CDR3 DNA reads TGCAGTGCTAGAACTAGCAAGCAGGCAGATACGCAGTATTTT. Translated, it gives CSARTSKQADTQYF.

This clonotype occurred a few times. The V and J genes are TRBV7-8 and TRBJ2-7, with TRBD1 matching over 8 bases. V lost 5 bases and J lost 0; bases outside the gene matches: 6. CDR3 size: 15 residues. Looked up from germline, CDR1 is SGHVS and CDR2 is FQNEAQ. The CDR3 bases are TGTGCCAGCAGCGTCACAGGGGGGAGCTCCTACGAGCAGTACTTC. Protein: CASSVTGGSSYEQYF.

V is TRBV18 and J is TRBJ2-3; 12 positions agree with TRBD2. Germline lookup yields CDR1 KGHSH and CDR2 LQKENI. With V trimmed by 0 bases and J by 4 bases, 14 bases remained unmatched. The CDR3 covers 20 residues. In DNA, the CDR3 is TGTGCCAGCTCACCACCTCTTTTGACGACTAGCGGGAGAGGCCCAGATACGCAGTATTTT. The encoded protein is CASSPPLLTTSGRGPDTQYF.

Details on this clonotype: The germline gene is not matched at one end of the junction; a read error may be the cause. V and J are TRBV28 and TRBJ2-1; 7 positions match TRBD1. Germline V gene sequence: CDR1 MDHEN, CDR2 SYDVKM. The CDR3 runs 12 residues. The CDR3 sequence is CASSVLQGFLTF. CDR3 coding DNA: TGTGCCAGCAGTGTATTACAGGGGTTCCTCACCTTC.

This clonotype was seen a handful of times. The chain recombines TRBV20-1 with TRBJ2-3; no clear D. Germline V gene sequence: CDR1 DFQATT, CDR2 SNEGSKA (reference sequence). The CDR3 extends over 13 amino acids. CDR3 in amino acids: CTARPTAPDTQYF. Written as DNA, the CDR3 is TGCACCGCTCGGCCAACTGCTCCAGATACGCAGTATTTT.

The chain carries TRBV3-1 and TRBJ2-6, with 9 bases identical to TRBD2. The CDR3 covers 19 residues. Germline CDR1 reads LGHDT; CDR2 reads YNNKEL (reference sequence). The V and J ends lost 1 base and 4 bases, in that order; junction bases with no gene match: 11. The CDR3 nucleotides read TGTGCCAGCAGCCAAGGATTAGGCGGGGGGGCGTCCGGGGCCAACGTCCTGACTTTC. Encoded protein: CASSQGLGGGASGANVLTF.

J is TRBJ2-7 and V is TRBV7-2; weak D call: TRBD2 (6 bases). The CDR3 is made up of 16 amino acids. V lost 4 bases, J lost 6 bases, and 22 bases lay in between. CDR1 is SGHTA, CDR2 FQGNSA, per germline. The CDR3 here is CASSSPWVALGGEQYF. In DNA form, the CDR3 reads TGTGCCAGCAGCTCCCCGTGGGTAGCGCTGGGGGGCGAGCAGTACTTC.

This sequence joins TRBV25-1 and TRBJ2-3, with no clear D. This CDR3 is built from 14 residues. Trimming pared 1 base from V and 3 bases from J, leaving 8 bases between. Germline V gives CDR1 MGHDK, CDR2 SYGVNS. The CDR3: CASSEWALTDTQYF. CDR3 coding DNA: TGTGCCAGCAGTGAATGGGCATTGACAGATACGCAGTATTTT.

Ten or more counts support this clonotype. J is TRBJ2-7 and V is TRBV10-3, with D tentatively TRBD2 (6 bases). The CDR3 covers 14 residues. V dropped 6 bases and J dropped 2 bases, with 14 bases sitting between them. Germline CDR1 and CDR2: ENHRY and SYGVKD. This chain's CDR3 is CAIRPHGGTYEQYF. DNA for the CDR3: TGTGCCATCAGGCCCCACGGGGGTACCTACGAGCAGTACTTC.

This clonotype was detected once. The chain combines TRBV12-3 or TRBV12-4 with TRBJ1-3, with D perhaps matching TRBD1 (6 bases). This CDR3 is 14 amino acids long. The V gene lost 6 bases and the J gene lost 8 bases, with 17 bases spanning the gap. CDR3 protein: CASSQQPGVDTIYF. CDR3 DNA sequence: TGTGCCAGCAGCCAACAGCCAGGGGTAGACACCATATATTTT.

The CDR3 protein is CSAPTSPLAGGGHEQFF. The CDR3 DNA reads TGCAGTGCCCCAACCTCACCACTAGCGGGGGGGGGTCATGAGCAGTTCTTC. The V and J genes are TRBV20-1 and TRBJ2-1; 13 bases line up with TRBD2. The length of the CDR3 is 17 residues. The germline CDR1 and CDR2 sequences are DFQATT and SNEGSKA (reference sequence). V dropped 6 bases and J dropped 8; count of bases not matched to a gene: 16.